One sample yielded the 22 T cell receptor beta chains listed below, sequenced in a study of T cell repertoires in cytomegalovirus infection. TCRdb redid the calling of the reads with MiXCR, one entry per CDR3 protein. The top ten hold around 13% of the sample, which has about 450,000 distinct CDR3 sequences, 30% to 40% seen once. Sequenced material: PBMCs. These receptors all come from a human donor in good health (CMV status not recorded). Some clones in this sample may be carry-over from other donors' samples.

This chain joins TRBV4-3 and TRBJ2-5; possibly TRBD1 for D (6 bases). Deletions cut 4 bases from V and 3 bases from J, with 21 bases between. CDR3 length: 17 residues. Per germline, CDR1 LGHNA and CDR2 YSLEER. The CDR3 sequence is CASSPSWTRGVKETQYF. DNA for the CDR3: TGCGCCAGCAGCCCCTCTTGGACCAGGGGAGTGAAAGAGACCCAGTACTTC.

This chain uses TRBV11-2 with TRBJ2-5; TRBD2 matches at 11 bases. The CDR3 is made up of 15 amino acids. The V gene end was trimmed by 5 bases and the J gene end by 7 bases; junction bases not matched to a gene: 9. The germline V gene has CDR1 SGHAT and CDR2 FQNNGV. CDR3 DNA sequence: TGTGCCAGCAGCCGTAGCGGGGGGGCGTCTGGGACCCAGTACTTC. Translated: CASSRSGGASGTQYF.

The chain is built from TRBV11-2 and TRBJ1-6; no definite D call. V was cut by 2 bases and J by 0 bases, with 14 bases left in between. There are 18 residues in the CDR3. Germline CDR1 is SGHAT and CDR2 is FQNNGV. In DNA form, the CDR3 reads TGTGCCAGCAGCTTAAGTTTTCGTGGGTCCTCCTATAATTCACCCCTCCACTTT. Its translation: CASSLSFRGSSYNSPLHF.

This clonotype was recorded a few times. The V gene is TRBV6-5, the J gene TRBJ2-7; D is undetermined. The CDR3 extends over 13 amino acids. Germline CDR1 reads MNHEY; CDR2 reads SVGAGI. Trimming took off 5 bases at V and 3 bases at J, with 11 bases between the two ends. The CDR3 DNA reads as TGTGCCAGCAGTCCATGGGATAACTACGAGCAGTACTTC. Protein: CASSPWDNYEQYF.

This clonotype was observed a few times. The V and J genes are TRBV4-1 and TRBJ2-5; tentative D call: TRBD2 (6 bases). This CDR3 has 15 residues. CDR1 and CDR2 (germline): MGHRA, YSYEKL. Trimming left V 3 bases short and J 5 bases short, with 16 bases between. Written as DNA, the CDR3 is TGCGCCAGCAGCCAGGGAGGTTCGGCACGGGAGACCCAGTACTTC. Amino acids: CASSQGGSARETQYF.

DNA for the CDR3: TGCAGTGCTAGGGCGGACTCGGATCAGCCCCAGCATTTT. Protein: CSARADSDQPQHF. V gene TRBV20-1 combines with J gene TRBJ1-5; the D is unclear. Germline V lookup: CDR1 DFQATT, CDR2 SNEGSKA (reference sequence). Trimming pared 3 bases from V and 5 bases from J, leaving 11 bases between. The CDR3 totals 13 residues.

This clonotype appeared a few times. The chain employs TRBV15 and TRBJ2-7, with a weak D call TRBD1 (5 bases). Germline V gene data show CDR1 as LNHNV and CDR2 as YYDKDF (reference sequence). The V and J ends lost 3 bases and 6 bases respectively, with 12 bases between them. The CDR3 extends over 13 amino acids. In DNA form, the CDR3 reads TGTGCCACCAGCAGGAAGGGGTCATCCGAGCAGTACTTC. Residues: CATSRKGSSEQYF.

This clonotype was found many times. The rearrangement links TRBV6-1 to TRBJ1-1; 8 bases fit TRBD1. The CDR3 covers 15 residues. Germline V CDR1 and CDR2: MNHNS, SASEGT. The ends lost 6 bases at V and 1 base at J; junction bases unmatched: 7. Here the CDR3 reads CASSTQGAANTEAFF. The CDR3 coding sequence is TGTGCCAGCAGCACCCAGGGGGCAGCGAACACTGAAGCTTTCTTT.

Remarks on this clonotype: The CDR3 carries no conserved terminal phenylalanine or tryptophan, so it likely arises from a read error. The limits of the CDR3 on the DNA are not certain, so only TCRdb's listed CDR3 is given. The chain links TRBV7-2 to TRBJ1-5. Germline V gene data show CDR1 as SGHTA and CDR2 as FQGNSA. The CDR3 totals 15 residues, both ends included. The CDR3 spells CASSFRGGNNQPTHC.

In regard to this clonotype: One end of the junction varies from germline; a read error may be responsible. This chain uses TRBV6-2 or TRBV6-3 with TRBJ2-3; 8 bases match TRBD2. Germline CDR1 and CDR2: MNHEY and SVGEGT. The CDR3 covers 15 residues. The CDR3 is CASSYGAGETDTQCF. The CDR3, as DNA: TGTGCCAGCAGTTACGGAGCGGGAGAAACAGATACGCAGTGTTTT.

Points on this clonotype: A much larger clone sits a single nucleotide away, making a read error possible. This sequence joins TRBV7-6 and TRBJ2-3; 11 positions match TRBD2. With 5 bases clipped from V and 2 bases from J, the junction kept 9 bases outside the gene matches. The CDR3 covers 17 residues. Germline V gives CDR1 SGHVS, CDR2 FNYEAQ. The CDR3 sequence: CASSPYLAGGPTDTQYF. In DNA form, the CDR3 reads TGTGCCAGCAGCCCCTACCTAGCGGGGGGCCCCACAGATACGCAGTATTTT.

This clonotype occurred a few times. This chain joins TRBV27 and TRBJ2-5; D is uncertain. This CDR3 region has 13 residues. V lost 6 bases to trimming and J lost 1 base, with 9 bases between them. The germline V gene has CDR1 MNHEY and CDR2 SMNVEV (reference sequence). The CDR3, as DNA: TGTGCCAGCAGAGGTCACCTCCAAGAGACCCAGTACTTC. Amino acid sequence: CASRGHLQETQYF.

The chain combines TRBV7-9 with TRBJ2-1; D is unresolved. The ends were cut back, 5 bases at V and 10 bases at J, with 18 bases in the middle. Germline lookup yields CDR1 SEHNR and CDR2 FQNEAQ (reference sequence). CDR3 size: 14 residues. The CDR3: CASSPPVGGAEQFF. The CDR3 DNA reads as TGTGCCAGCAGCCCCCCGGTGGGTGGCGCGGAGCAGTTCTTC.

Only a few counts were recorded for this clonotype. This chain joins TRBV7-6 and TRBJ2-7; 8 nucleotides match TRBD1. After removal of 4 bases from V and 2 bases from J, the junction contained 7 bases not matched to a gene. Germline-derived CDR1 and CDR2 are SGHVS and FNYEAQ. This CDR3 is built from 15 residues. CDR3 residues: CASSSKQGVTYEQYF. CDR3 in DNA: TGTGCCAGCAGCTCCAAACAGGGGGTTACCTACGAGCAGTACTTC.

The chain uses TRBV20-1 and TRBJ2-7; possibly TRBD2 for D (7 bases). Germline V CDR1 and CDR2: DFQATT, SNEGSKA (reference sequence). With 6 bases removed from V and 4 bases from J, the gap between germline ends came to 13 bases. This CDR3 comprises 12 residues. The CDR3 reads CSAEGGQYEQYF. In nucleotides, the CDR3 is TGCAGTGCGGAGGGGGGGCAGTACGAGCAGTACTTC.

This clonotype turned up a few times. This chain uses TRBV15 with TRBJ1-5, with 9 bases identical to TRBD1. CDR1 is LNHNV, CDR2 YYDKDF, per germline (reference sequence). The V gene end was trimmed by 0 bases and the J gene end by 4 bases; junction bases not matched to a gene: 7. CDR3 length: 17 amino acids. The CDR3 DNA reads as TGTGCCACCAGCAGAGATCACGGGACAGGGACAAATCAGCCCCAGCATTTT. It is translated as CATSRDHGTGTNQPQHF.

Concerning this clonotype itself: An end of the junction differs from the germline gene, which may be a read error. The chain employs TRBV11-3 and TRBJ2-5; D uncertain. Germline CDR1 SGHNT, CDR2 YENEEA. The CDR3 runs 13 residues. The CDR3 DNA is TGTGCCAGCAGCTCGCCCCCTGGTGAGAACCAGTACTTC. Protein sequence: CASSSPPGENQYF.

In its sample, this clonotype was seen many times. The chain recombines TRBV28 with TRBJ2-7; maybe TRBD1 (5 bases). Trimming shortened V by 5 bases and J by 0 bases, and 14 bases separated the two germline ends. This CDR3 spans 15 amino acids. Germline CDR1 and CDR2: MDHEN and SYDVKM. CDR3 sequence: CASSRGGKSSYEQYF. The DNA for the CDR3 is TGTGCCAGCAGTAGGGGCGGTAAAAGCTCCTACGAGCAGTACTTC.

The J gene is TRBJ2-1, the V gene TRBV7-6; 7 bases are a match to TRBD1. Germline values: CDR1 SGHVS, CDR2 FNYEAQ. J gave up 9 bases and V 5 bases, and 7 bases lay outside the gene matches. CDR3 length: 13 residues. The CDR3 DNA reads TGTGCCAGCAGCAAGGGGACAGCCCCTGAGCAGTTCTTC. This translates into CASSKGTAPEQFF.

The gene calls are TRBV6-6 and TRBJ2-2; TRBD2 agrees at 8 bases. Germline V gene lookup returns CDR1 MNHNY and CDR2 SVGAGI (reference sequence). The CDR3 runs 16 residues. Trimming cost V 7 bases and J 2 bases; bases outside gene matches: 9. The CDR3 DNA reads TGTGCCAGCAAACCAGTTAGCGGGGCTAACACCGGGGAGCTGTTTTTT. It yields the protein CASKPVSGANTGELFF.

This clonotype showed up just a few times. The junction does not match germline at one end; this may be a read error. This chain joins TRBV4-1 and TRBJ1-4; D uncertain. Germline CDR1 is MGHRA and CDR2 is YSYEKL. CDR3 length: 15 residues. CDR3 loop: CASSQDGSGNEKLFF. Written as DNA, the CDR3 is TGCGCCAGCAGTCAAGATGGGTCCGGGAATGAAAAACTGTTTTTT.

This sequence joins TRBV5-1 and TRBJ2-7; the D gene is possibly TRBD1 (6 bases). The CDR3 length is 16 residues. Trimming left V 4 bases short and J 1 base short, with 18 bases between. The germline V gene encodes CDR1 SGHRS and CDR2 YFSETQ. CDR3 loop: CASSLTSGHISYEQYF. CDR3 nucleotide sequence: TGCGCCAGCAGCCTTACCTCGGGACACATATCCTACGAGCAGTACTTC.